A single T cell receptor beta chain is shown here with its context. The antigen this receptor binds is unknown. Receptors were amplified or captured by the immunoSEQ multiplex PCR assay. The multiplex PCR relied on a mix of 60 forward primers for TCR Vbeta segments and 13 reverse primers for TCR Jbeta segments. Amplification of the CDR3 region of rearranged TCR beta genes was performed with a multiplex PCR assay on genomic DNA. Amplified TCR beta libraries were sequenced as 87-base-pair reads on the Illumina HiSeq System. As for the authors' bioinformatics: A later analysis counted approximately 84 million unique TCR beta chains across the roughly 700 repertoires, and about 10 million of these chains were shared by at least two donors. A nearest-neighbor algorithm error-corrected the raw reads and collapsed the reads into unique sequences, merging closely related sequences to remove PCR and sequencing errors. V, D and J gene segments were assigned by aligning CDR3 sequences to IMGT reference sequences. Each retained sequence needed at least a six-nucleotide match to both a V gene segment and a J gene segment. A rearrangement was called productive if the CDR3 had no stop codons and remained in frame with V and J, and every other rearrangement was called non-productive. Following IMGT convention, CDR3 was defined as the stretch from the second conserved V-encoded cysteine up to the conserved J-encoded phenylalanine. The earlier analysis of 450 to 750 of the donors excluded any sequence lacking an unambiguous match to a single V gene segment. In an earlier analysis of 587 of the donors, a V segment was called functional when productive rearrangements were above 56.7%, and segregating when the standard deviation between donors exceeded 5%. A statistical classification framework was developed to diagnose cytomegalovirus status using the catalog of TCR beta chain sequences. A later analysis assigned V and J genes by comparing TCR nucleotide sequences with IMGT/GENE-DB human TR gene sequences. The TCRdist pipeline was used in a later analysis to assign CDR3 sequences and most-parsimonious VDJ recombination scenarios. In a later analysis, each TCR beta chain was defined by its CDR3 amino acid sequence together with its V-gene family, and reads lacking a unique V-gene family were excluded. A later analysis removed roughly 590 highly shared, low-generation-probability nucleotide sequences to deal with suspected cross-contamination and a sequencing artifact. A later analysis calculated a clonal expansion index for each public chain from normalized within-repertoire ranks of inferred template counts. In a later analysis, generation probabilities were computed using a VDJ recombination model fitted to out-of-frame rearrangements, and the results were checked against IGoR. A later analysis scored TCR-TCR, TCR-HLA and TCR-CMV co-occurrence with hypergeometric tests, applying a repertoire-size bias correction to TCR pairs. In a later analysis, false discovery rates were estimated by permuting HLA or CMV assignments 20 times. In a later analysis, co-occurring TCRs were grouped using DBSCAN, with TCRdist sequence similarity added in when clustering inside HLA-allele-positive subsets. Repertoires with fewer than 30,000 or more than 120,000 public chains were left out of co-occurrence clustering, as were four to six repertoires with anomalous nucleotide sharing. The clones in this table, taken by TCRdb from immuneACCESS, are in-frame only. Not every clone is retained; where verified, under half of the shortfall comes from an unresolved V gene, and the cause of the rest is unknown. V, J and clone size derive from that table, while D and trimming were established from the DNA sequence. The sample table records some 120,000 clones. Together, the top ten hold 3% to 4.5% of the sample.

V is trimmed back by 0 bases and J by 4 bases, and the junction contains 5 bases that no gene match accounts for. Looking up the germline V gene yields CDR1 MGHRA and CDR2 YSYEKL. Including the terminal cysteine and phenylalanine, the CDR3 comprises 15 residues. The retained sequence is limited to the CDR3, 45 bases, with the frame set at the first base. This record comes from a study of cytomegalovirus exposure and HLA in healthy donors (dated by TCRdb to between 2016 and 2019). In terms of the full investigation: According to an earlier analysis of around 600 of the donors, about 179 million T cells yielded 95 million to 140 million unique TCR beta sequences and 250 to 350 Gb of sequence data. About 280 gigabases of sequencing data and roughly 80 million unique TCR sequences made up an early release that covered some 640 HLA-typed donors. Of the roughly 390 genotyped donors, roughly 85% fell in the genetic ancestry cluster associated with self-reported Caucasian donors. The study was designed to test whether signatures of past pathogen exposure could be identified by cataloging public T cell receptors. Using immunosequencing, the study profiled T cell repertoires from fewer than 850 subjects and related those repertoires to cytomegalovirus serostatus. In addition to the first cohort of approximately 670 subjects, a separate validation cohort of approximately 130 different subjects was used. To predict cytomegalovirus infection status, the study combined high-throughput TCR immunosequencing, statistical association of individual TCRs with disease status, and machine learning. A later analysis re-examined previously published TCR beta repertoires from around 670 donors and added high-resolution HLA genotyping to investigate patterns of TCR occurrence. Rather than using new phenotypic data, the later analysis identified candidate immune exposures from TCR beta sequences and from how often those sequences occurred across donors. An earlier analysis of 587 of the donors used high-throughput TCR beta sequencing to judge whether each TCR beta V gene segment behaved as functional or pseudogenic. Donor age, sex, ethnicity and CMV serostatus were compiled together with the repertoire data. A later genetic analysis used genome-wide SNP genotypes for about three fifths of the 666 donors, treating that subset as a discovery cohort. All discovery cohort repertoires had been generated on a single sequencing platform. HLA typing covered class I and class II loci at four-digit resolution. The number of donors typed differed by locus, with roughly 629-640 for A, B, C, DRB1 and DQB1, roughly 520 for DQA1, about 610 for DPA1, and around 460 for DPB1. Four to six DR-DQ haplotypes were handled as single units for association and clustering, since linkage in the cohort was strong. Among about 360 genotyped donors of the cohort, an average of approximately 240,000 unique TCR beta nucleotide sequences were sequenced per donor, roughly 18% of them non-productive. What the study reported, not specific to this receptor: Because HLA typing was unavailable for some donors at each locus, only the typed subset was used in association tests. A further reported finding was that TCR beta sequences accurately predicted the HLA-A and HLA-B alleles for most subjects in the first cohort. Roughly uniform sequencing depth across donors was assumed in presence/absence analyses, although this assumption may not hold. Most CMV-associated TCR beta chains appeared to be HLA-restricted in a later analysis, and the HLA associations seemed to be driven largely by CMV exposure. In both the original and validation cohorts, the classifier was reported to diagnose cytomegalovirus status with high specificity and sensitivity. Linkage disequilibrium might explain the correlated functional status among segregating V segments, but an unknown experimental factor could not be ruled out. The study listed 150 to 200 TCR beta chains as associated with cytomegalovirus. At a false discovery rate of 0.05, a later analysis linked fewer than 20,000 TCR beta sequences to specific HLA alleles. A later analysis reported that several top co-occurrence clusters appeared linked to parvovirus B19, influenza, CMV and Epstein-Barr virus. In vitro tests confirmed that a few of the cytomegalovirus-associated TCR beta chains recognize cytomegalovirus antigens. Broadly in line with IMGT annotations, most TCR beta V segments showed up in productive rearrangements about 90% or about 30% of the time in an earlier analysis of several hundred of the donors. A cluster of highly shared sequence variants was judged likely to represent a technical artifact of the sequencing pipeline. When HLA alleles, especially DR and DQ, strongly co-occurred, attributing TCR associations to individual alleles was difficult. In a later analysis, TCR association rates were found to vary across HLA loci, with the most associated TCRs seen for DRB1 alleles and the fewest for HLA-C alleles. In this cohort, only TCR beta chains were sequenced, and detectable features were limited by the absence of alpha or paired-chain data. A later analysis found that HLA-associated TCR beta chains were more clonally expanded and had lower generation probabilities than equally common non-associated chains. While some public TCRs were present in many individuals, most TCR sequences turned up only very rarely across donors. Some IMGT-functional V segments, including TRBV6-2 and TRBV6-3, could not be told apart with the 87-base-pair reads, so those segments were excluded. In a later genetic analysis, a missense DCLRE1C variant was associated with V-gene and J-gene trimming of TCR beta chains, and the association was replicated in an independent cohort. Because counts were too low, seventeen rarely observed V segments, including chromosome 9 orphons, were excluded from the earlier analysis of 587 of the donors. CMV serostatus was the only immune exposure information available for the cohort. A later genetic analysis reported fewer N-insertions in productive TCRs among donors in an Asian-associated ancestry cluster than the roughly 620-donor mean. The authors suggested that the approach could potentially be generalized to other disease states and immunological phenotypes.

The cohort was made up of 666 healthy bone marrow donors. All cohort members were sampled while nominally healthy, although unrecorded immune exposures were likely present. The donor tested CMV seronegative, placing the donor among the roughly 350 seronegative members of the cohort. Every donor gave a peripheral blood sample, and the peripheral blood mononuclear cells from that sample were used for TCR beta sequencing. Genomic DNA extraction from the blood cell samples was performed with the Qiagen DNeasy Blood Extraction Kit. Source material: PBMCs. The receptor comes from a man between 18 and 29 years old in good health and CMV-seronegative. The V gene is TRBV4-1 and the J gene is TRBJ1-2; TRBD1 matches 7 bases in the middle. The CDR3 reads as follows: CASSQETGEGYGYTF. The DNA sequence follows: TGCGCCAGCAGCCAAGAAACAGGGGAAGGCTATGGCTACACCTTC.